The 26 T cell receptor beta chains in this list originate from one sample, sequenced in a study of cytotoxic CD8 clonotypes in ibrutinib-treated CLL. The table came from immunoSEQ multiplex PCR; TCRdb's copy has only in-frame clones and leaves some out. The sample lists about 76,000 clones, around 83% occurring once. Specimen: PBMCs, collected before ibrutinib treatment. These receptors were taken from a human donor with chronic lymphocytic leukemia.

This clone was recorded a few times. The chain is built from TRBV19 and TRBJ1-4, with 9 nucleotides matching TRBD1. The CDR3 has 15 residues. Germline lookup yields CDR1 LNHDA and CDR2 SQIVND (reference sequence). Trimming removed 3 bases from V and 8 bases from J; junction bases left unmatched: 7. Here the CDR3 reads CASSMAGQGLEKLFF. The CDR3 nucleotides are TGTGCCAGTAGTATGGCCGGACAGGGGTTGGAAAAACTGTTTTTT.

V and J are TRBV30 and TRBJ2-1; D may correspond to TRBD1 or TRBD2 (6 bases each). The CDR3 is made up of 13 amino acids. Germline V gene sequence: CDR1 GTSNPN, CDR2 SVGIG (reference sequence). The V end was cut by 4 bases, the J end by 2 bases, with 9 bases between. CDR3 region: CAWTGGPYNEQFF. CDR3 sequence (DNA): TGTGCCTGGACCGGGGGCCCCTACAATGAGCAGTTCTTC.

V usage is TRBV6-1 and J usage is TRBJ2-5; TRBD1 matches 8 bases. Germline CDR1 reads MNHNS; CDR2 reads SASEGT. V lost 6 bases, J lost 5 bases, and 2 bases stayed unmatched. The CDR3 is made up of 12 amino acids. CDR3 residues: CASSAGGETQYF. CDR3 nucleotide sequence: TGTGCCAGCAGCGCAGGGGGCGAGACCCAGTACTTC.

V gene TRBV7-2 combines with J gene TRBJ2-7; TRBD1 matches at 7 bases. Germline trimming cut 4 bases from V and 3 bases from J; bases unmatched to any gene: 3. CDR1 and CDR2 (germline): SGHTA, FQGNSA. The CDR3 is 13 residues long. CDR3 coding DNA: TGTGCCAGCAGCTCGGGGACAGTCTACGAGCAGTACTTC. This encodes CASSSGTVYEQYF. Using reference TRBV7-2 and TRBJ2-7 for the parts outside the CDR3, the full variable domain is GAGVSQSPSNKVTEKGKDVELRCDPISGHTALYWYRQSLGQGLEFLIYFQGNSAPDKSGLPSDRFSAERTGGSVSTLTIQRTQQEDSAVYLCASSSGTVYEQYFGPGTRLTVT.

This chain joins TRBV4-2 and TRBJ2-1; perhaps TRBD2 as D (6 bases). The CDR3 totals 15 residues. V was shortened by 1 base and J by 3 bases, with 10 bases between the two germline ends. The germline V gene has CDR1 LGHNA and CDR2 YNFKEQ. DNA for the CDR3: TGTGCCAGCAGCCAAGGACTAGAAATCTACAATGAGCAGTTCTTC. This translates into CASSQGLEIYNEQFF.

The V gene is TRBV2, the J gene TRBJ2-3; D is possibly TRBD2 (5 bases). Per germline, CDR1 SNHLY and CDR2 FYNNEI. The CDR3 is 16 amino acids. The V end lost 2 bases, the J end lost 2 bases, and 14 bases lay between the germline ends. This CDR3 is CASSEPRERYTDTQYF. DNA for the CDR3: TGTGCCAGCAGTGAACCGCGTGAGCGGTACACAGATACGCAGTATTTT.

As regards this clone: Germline is not matched at one junction end, which may reflect a read error. The chain carries TRBV27 and TRBJ1-1, with D possibly being TRBD1 (6 bases). The CDR3 loop spans 14 amino acids. Germline CDR1 reads MNHEY; CDR2 reads SMNVEV (reference sequence). This chain's CDR3 is CASSPLTGNPEAFF. CDR3 DNA: TGTGCCAGCAGTCCCCTTACAGGGAACCCTGAAGCTTTCTTT.

This chain joins TRBV5-1 and TRBJ2-3, with 10 positions matching TRBD2. J gave up 1 base and V 0 bases, and 2 bases lay outside the gene matches. The CDR3 spans 16 residues. CDR1 SGHRS and CDR2 YFSETQ come from the germline V gene. The CDR3 nucleotides read TGCGCCAGCAGCTTGGGGACTAGCGGACGCACAGATACGCAGTATTTT. It specifies CASSLGTSGRTDTQYF.

This rearrangement joins TRBV28 to TRBJ2-7, with D unresolved. The germline gives CDR1 MDHEN, CDR2 SYDVKM. V gave up 2 bases and J gave up 3 bases, with 5 bases separating them. This CDR3 region has 12 residues. The CDR3 nucleotides are TGTGCCAGCAGTTTACAGTTCTACGAGCAGTACTTC. As protein: CASSLQFYEQYF.

This rearrangement joins TRBV29-1 to TRBJ2-5; D possibly corresponds to TRBD2 (5 bases). Germline V gene data show CDR1 as SQVTM and CDR2 as ANQGSEA. Deletions cut 4 bases from V and 4 bases from J, with 10 bases between. This CDR3 spans 12 amino acids. The CDR3 region is CSVGERGETQYF. The CDR3 region has the DNA TGCAGCGTTGGGGAGAGAGGAGAGACCCAGTACTTC.

The chain carries TRBV9 and TRBJ1-1; tentatively, D is TRBD1 (5 bases). Germline values: CDR1 SGDLS, CDR2 YYNGEE. The germline V and J ends were trimmed by 0 bases and 6 bases, with 18 bases remaining between them. The CDR3 is 16 residues long. The CDR3 nucleotides are TGTGCCAGCAGCGTAGTAGGGGACGGGTCGTTCCCTGAAGCTTTCTTT. Translation: CASSVVGDGSFPEAFF. The variable domain in full, with the rest retrieved from reference TRBV9 and TRBJ1-1, is DSGVTQTPKHLITATGQRVTLRCSPRSGDLSVYWYQQSLDQGLQFLIQYYNGEERAKGNILERFSAQQFPDLHSELNLSSLELGDSALYFCASSVVGDGSFPEAFFGQGTRLTVV.

This chain links TRBV21-1 with TRBJ1-4. TRBV21-1 corresponds to a pseudogene. The CDR3 extends over 15 amino acids. For the CDR3, the DNA is TGTGCCAGCAGCACTTACCGGGACTGTAATGAAAAACTGTTTTTT. Its translation: CASSTYRDCNEKLFF.

The genes are TRBV4-3 and TRBJ1-2; 8 positions match TRBD1. Germline values: CDR1 LGHNA, CDR2 YSLEER. The trim removed 1 base at V and 4 bases at J, leaving 8 bases unmatched. The CDR3 spans 16 residues. The DNA of the CDR3 is TGCGCCAGCAGCCAAGTTTGGCAGGGGGCGAGCTATGGCTACACCTTC. This codes for CASSQVWQGASYGYTF.

This chain joins TRBV28 and TRBJ1-5; D possibly corresponds to TRBD1 (5 bases). V lost 7 bases and J 6 bases, leaving 22 bases between the germline ends. Germline V gene lookup returns CDR1 MDHEN and CDR2 SYDVKM. This CDR3 comprises 16 residues. CDR3 DNA: TGTGCCAGCACTCTCCGGTGGAGGGACGTCGGTCAGCCCCAGCATTTT. It translates to CASTLRWRDVGQPQHF. Using reference TRBV28 and TRBJ1-5 for the parts outside the CDR3, the full variable domain is DVKVTQSSRYLVKRTGEKVFLECVQDMDHENMFWYRQDPGLGLRLIYFSYDVKMKEKGDIPEGYSVSREKKERFSLILESASTNQTSMYLCASTLRWRDVGQPQHFGDGTRLSIL.

V usage is TRBV7-6 and J usage is TRBJ2-3; a possible D gene is TRBD2 (5 bases). Trimming removed 6 bases from V and 2 bases from J, with 18 bases in between. Germline V gene sequence: CDR1 SGHVS, CDR2 FNYEAQ. The CDR3 consists of 16 residues. The CDR3 DNA reads as TGTGCCAGCAGTTCACAAAGCGGTGGGGACACAGATACGCAGTATTTT. Encoded protein: CASSSQSGGDTDTQYF.

The chain couples TRBV29-1 to TRBJ2-2; TRBD2 is a possible D gene (5 bases). Trimming took 7 bases from V and 6 from J, leaving 12 bases between them. The CDR3 has 12 amino acids. Germline CDR1 SQVTM, CDR2 ANQGSEA. The CDR3 loop reads CSAGESAGELFF. CDR3 in DNA: TGCAGCGCTGGGGAGAGCGCCGGGGAGCTGTTTTTT.

V and J are TRBV28 and TRBJ2-1; tentative D call: TRBD2 (7 bases). There are 14 residues in the CDR3. Trimming removed 7 bases from V and 4 bases from J, with 14 bases in between. Per germline, CDR1 MDHEN and CDR2 SYDVKM. The CDR3 coding sequence is TGTGCCAGCAATAAGGGGGGGTTATACAATGAGCAGTTCTTC. Its translation: CASNKGGLYNEQFF. The full variable domain, in which reference TRBV28 and TRBJ2-1 provide the parts outside the CDR3, is DVKVTQSSRYLVKRTGEKVFLECVQDMDHENMFWYRQDPGLGLRLIYFSYDVKMKEKGDIPEGYSVSREKKERFSLILESASTNQTSMYLCASNKGGLYNEQFFGPGTRLTVL.

V is TRBV4-1 and J is TRBJ2-7, with unresolved D. The CDR3 covers 13 residues. CDR1 is MGHRA and CDR2 is YSYEKL in the germline V gene. V shed 0 bases and J shed 6 bases, with 9 bases lying between them. The DNA of the CDR3 is TGCGCCAGCAGCCAAGATTACGTCCGCGAGCAGTACTTC. Protein sequence: CASSQDYVREQYF.

The chain links TRBV7-8 to TRBJ1-1; D not certain. Trimming cost V 8 bases and J 9 bases, with 16 bases left between them. CDR3 length: 12 residues. Germline lookup yields CDR1 SGHVS and CDR2 FQNEAQ. DNA for the CDR3: TGTGCCAGCTCCCAAGAGCAGGCCCAAGCTTTCTTT. Translating gives CASSQEQAQAFF.

The chain recombines TRBV28 with TRBJ1-2, with 9 bases matching TRBD1. With V trimmed by 4 bases and J by 5 bases, 8 bases remained unmatched. The germline V gene has CDR1 MDHEN and CDR2 SYDVKM. The CDR3 covers 15 residues. CDR3 bases: TGTGCCAGCAGTTCTGGGACAGGGAGGGTGTATGGCTACACCTTC. Protein product: CASSSGTGRVYGYTF.

The genes are TRBV28 and TRBJ2-3; D not resolved. CDR1 MDHEN and CDR2 SYDVKM come from the germline V gene. V was shortened by 2 bases and J by 5 bases, with 5 bases between the two germline ends. This CDR3 has 12 amino acids. The CDR3: CASSLRGDTQYF. DNA of the CDR3: TGTGCCAGCAGTTTACGAGGAGATACGCAGTATTTT.

The chain uses TRBV5-1 and TRBJ1-4, with no clear D. The V gene's germline CDR1 is SGHRS and CDR2 YFSETQ. The V and J ends lost 2 bases and 4 bases respectively, with 12 bases between them. CDR3 size: 15 residues. The DNA of the CDR3 is TGCGCCAGCAGCTTTATGGCAGTCAGTAATGAAAAACTGTTTTTT. It yields the protein CASSFMAVSNEKLFF.

V usage is TRBV9 and J usage is TRBJ2-3; a weak D match, TRBD2 (6 bases). Deletions cut 0 bases from V and 1 base from J, with 21 bases between. Germline loops: CDR1 SGDLS, CDR2 YYNGEE. CDR3 size: 19 residues. The CDR3 is CASSVEVGRVPVGTDTQYF. The CDR3 DNA sequence: TGTGCCAGCAGCGTAGAGGTCGGGAGAGTGCCTGTTGGCACAGATACGCAGTATTTT.

This clone was counted only a few times. The chain joins TRBV29-1 to TRBJ1-3; D might be TRBD1 (6 bases). V was trimmed by 6 bases and J by 0 bases, leaving 15 bases between them. Germline values: CDR1 SQVTM, CDR2 ANQGSEA. CDR3 size: 15 residues. The CDR3 DNA reads as TGCAGCGTGATAACAGGGACCTACTCTGGAAACACCATATATTTT. It specifies CSVITGTYSGNTIYF.

V gene TRBV21-1 combines with J gene TRBJ2-2; TRBD2, the table's D call, lacks a check against the DNA. TRBV21-1 is given as a pseudogene. CDR3 length: 18 residues. As DNA, the CDR3 is TGTGCCAGCAGCAGAATCGCTAGCGGGAGGGATGGCACCGGGGAGCTGTTTTTT. This codes for CASSRIASGRDGTGELFF.

The V and J genes are TRBV6-6 and TRBJ2-2; 9 bases match TRBD1. This CDR3 contains 14 residues. Germline-derived CDR1 and CDR2 are MNHNY and SVGAGI (reference sequence). V lost 6 bases and J lost 5; bases outside the gene matches: 4. The CDR3 DNA follows: TGTGCCAGCAGATCAGGACAGGGGACCGGGGAGCTGTTTTTT. Protein product: CASRSGQGTGELFF.